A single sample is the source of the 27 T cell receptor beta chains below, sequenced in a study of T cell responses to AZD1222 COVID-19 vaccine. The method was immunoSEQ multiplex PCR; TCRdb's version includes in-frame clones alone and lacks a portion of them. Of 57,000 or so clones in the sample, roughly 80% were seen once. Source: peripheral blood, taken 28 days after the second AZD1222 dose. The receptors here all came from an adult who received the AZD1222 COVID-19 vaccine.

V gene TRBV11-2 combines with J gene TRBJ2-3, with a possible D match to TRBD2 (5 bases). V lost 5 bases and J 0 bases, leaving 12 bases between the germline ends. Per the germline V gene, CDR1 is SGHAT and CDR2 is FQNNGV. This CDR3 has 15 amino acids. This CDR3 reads CASSALGTSTDTQYF. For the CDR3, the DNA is TGTGCCAGCAGCGCACTAGGCACTAGCACAGATACGCAGTATTTT.

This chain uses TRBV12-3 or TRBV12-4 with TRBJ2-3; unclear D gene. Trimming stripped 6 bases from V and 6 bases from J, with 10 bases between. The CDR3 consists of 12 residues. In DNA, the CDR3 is TGTGCCAGCAGCTATCGGCGGGATACGCAGTATTTT. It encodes CASSYRRDTQYF.

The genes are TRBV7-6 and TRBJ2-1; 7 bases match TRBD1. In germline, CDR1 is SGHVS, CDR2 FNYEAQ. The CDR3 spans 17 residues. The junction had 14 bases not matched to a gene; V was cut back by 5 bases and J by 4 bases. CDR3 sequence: CASSHSAGTALYNEQFF. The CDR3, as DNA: TGTGCCAGCAGCCATAGCGCCGGGACAGCCTTGTACAATGAGCAGTTCTTC.

The CDR3 region is CASSPYEQYF. The DNA for the CDR3 is TGTGCCAGCAGTCCATACGAGCAGTACTTC. The rearrangement links TRBV28 to TRBJ2-7; D call uncertain. Trimming pared 5 bases from V and 4 bases from J, leaving 3 bases between. Germline CDR1 and CDR2: MDHEN and SYDVKM. The CDR3 sequence is 10 residues long. Full variable domain (rest looked up from reference TRBV28 and TRBJ2-7): DVKVTQSSRYLVKRTGEKVFLECVQDMDHENMFWYRQDPGLGLRLIYFSYDVKMKEKGDIPEGYSVSREKKERFSLILESASTNQTSMYLCASSPYEQYFGPGTRLTVT.

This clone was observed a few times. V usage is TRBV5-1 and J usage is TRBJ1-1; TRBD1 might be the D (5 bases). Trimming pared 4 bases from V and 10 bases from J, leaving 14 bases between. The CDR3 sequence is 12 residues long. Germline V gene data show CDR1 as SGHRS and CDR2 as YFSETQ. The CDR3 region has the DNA TGCGCCAGCAGCCCCAATGGGGGTACAGCTTTCTTT. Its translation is CASSPNGGTAFF.

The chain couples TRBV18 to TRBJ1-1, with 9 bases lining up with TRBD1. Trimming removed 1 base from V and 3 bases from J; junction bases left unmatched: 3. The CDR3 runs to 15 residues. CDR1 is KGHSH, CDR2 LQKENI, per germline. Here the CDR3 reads CASSPLRQGDTEAFF. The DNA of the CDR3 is TGTGCCAGCTCACCACTCCGACAGGGGGACACTGAAGCTTTCTTT. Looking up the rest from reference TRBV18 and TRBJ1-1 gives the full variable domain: NAGVMQNPRHLVRRRGQEARLRCSPMKGHSHVYWYRQLPEEGLKFMVYLQKENIIDESGMPKERFSAEFPKEGPSILRIQQVVRGDSAAYFCASSPLRQGDTEAFFGQGTRLTVV.

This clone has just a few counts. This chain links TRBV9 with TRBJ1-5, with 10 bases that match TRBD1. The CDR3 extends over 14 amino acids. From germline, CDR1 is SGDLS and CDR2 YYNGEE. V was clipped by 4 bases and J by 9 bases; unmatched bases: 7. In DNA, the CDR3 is TGTGCCAGCAGCCCACGACAGGGGGCATGGCCCCAGCATTTT. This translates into CASSPRQGAWPQHF.

CDR3 bases: TGTGCCAGCAGTTACCCCCAATCGGTCGACTATGGCTACACCTTC. It codes for CASSYPQSVDYGYTF. V is TRBV6-6 and J is TRBJ1-2; unclear D gene. The CDR3 spans 15 residues. V was cut by 2 bases and J by 3 bases, with 13 bases left in between. Germline-derived CDR1 and CDR2 are MNHNY and SVGAGI (reference sequence).

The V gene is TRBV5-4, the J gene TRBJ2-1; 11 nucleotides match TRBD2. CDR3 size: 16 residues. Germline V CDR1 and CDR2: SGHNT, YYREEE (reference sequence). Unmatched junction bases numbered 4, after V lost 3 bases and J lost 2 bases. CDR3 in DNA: TGTGCCAGCAGCTCCAATAGCGGGGGGGCCTACAATGAGCAGTTCTTC. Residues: CASSSNSGGAYNEQFF.

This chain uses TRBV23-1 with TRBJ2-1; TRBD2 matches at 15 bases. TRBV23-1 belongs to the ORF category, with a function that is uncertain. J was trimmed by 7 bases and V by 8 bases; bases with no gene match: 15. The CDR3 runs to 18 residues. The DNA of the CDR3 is TGCGCCAGCCTGACCATCGGACGGACTAGCGGGGGGGCGAATGAGCAGTTCTTC. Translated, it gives CASLTIGRTSGGANEQFF.

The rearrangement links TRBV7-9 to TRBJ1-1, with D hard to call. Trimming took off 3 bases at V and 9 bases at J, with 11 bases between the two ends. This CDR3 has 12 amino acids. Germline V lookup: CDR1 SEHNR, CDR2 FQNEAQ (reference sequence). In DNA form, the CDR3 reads TGTGCCAGCAGCTTGAAGTCGGTACAAGCTTTCTTT. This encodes CASSLKSVQAFF.

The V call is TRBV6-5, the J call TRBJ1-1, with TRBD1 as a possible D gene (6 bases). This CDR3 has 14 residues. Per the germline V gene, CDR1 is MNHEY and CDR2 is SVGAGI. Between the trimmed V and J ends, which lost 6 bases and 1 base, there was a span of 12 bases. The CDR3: CASSKGGGNTEAFF. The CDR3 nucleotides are TGTGCCAGCAGCAAGGGAGGGGGGAACACTGAAGCTTTCTTT.

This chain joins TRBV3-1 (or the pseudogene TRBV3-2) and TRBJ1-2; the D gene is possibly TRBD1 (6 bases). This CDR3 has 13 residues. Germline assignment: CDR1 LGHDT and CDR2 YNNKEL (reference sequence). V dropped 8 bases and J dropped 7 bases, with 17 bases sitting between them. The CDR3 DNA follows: TGTGCCAGCTCCCCGGGGGGGGGCACTGGCTACACCTTC. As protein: CASSPGGGTGYTF.

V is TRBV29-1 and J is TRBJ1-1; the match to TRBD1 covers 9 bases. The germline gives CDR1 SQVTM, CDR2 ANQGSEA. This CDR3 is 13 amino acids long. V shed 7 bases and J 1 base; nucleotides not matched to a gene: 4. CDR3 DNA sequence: TGCAGCGGTAAGACAGGGGGGAACACTGAAGCTTTCTTT. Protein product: CSGKTGGNTEAFF.

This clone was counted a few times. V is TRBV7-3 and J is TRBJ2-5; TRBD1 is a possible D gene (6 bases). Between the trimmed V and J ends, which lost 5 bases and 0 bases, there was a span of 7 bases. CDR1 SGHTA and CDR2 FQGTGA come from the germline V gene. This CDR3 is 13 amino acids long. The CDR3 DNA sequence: TGTGCCAGCAGCCGGGACAACCAAGAGACCCAGTACTTC. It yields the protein CASSRDNQETQYF.

CDR3 in DNA: TGTGCCAGCAGCCAAGGAGTAATCTTCCAAGAGACCCAGTACTTC. It codes for CASSQGVIFQETQYF. J is TRBJ2-5 and V is TRBV3-1 (or the pseudogene TRBV3-2); D unclear. V lost 1 base to trimming and J lost 1 base, with 10 bases between them. In germline, CDR1 is LGHDT, CDR2 YNNKEL (reference sequence). The CDR3 runs 15 residues.

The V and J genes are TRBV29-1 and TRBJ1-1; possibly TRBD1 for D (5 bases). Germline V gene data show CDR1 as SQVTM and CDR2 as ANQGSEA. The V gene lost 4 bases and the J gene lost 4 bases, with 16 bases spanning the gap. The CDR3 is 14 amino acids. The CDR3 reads CSVGRGAGGTEAFF. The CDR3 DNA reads TGCAGCGTTGGTCGAGGGGCCGGTGGCACTGAAGCTTTCTTT.

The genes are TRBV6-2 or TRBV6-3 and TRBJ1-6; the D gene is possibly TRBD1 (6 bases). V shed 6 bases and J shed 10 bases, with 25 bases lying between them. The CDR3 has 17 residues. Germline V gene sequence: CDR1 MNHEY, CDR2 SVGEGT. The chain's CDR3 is CASSRPVGGPAGSPLHF. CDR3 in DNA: TGTGCCAGCAGCCGCCCTGTGGGGGGGCCAGCCGGCTCACCCCTCCACTTT.

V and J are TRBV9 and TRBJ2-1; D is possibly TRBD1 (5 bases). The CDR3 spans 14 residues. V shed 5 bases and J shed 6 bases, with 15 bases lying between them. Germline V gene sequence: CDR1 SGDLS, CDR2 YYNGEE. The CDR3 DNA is TGTGCCAGCAGTCCGCACCCCGACAGCAATGAGCAGTTCTTC. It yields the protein CASSPHPDSNEQFF.

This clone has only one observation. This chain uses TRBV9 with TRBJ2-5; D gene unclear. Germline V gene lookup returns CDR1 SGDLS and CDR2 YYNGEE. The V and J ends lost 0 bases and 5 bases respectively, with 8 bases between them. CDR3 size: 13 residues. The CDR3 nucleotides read TGTGCCAGCAGCGTAGGAGGTATCGAGACCCAGTACTTC. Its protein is CASSVGGIETQYF.

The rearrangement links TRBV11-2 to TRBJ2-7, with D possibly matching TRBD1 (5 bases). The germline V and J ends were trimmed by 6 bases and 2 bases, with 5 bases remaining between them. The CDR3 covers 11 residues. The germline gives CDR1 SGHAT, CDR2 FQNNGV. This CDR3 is CASRGAYEQYF. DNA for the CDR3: TGTGCCAGCAGAGGGGCCTACGAGCAGTACTTC.

As DNA, the CDR3 is TGCGCCAGCACTCCCGGGACAGGGACGGATGAGCAGTTCTTC. Amino acids: CASTPGTGTDEQFF. The J gene is TRBJ2-1, the V gene TRBV5-1, with 9 bases aligning to TRBD1. Germline-derived CDR1 and CDR2 are SGHRS and YFSETQ. The CDR3 totals 14 residues. Trimming at V came to 6 bases and at J to 8 bases, leaving 9 bases not matched to a gene.

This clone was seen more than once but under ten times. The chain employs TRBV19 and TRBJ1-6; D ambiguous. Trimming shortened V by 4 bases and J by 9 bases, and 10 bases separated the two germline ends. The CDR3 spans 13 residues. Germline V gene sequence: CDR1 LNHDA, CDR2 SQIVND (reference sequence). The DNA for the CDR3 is TGTGCCAGTAGTAGTCCACGGGGTTCACCCCTCCACTTT. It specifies CASSSPRGSPLHF.

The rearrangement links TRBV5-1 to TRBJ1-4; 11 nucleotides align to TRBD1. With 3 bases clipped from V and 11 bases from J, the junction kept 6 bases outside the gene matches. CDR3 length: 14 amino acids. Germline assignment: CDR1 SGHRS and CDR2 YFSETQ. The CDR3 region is CASSWTGGGEKLFF. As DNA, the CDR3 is TGCGCCAGCAGCTGGACAGGGGGCGGTGAGAAACTGTTTTTT. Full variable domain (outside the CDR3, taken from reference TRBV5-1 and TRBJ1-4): KAGVTQTPRYLIKTRGQQVTLSCSPISGHRSVSWYQQTPGQGLQFLFEYFSETQRNKGNFPGRFSGRQFSNSRSEMNVSTLELGDSALYLCASSWTGGGEKLFFGSGTQLSVL.

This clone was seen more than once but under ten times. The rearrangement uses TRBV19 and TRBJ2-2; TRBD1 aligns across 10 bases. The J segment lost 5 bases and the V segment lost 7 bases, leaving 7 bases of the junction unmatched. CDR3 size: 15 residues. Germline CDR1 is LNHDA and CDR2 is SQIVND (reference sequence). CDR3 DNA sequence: TGTGCCAGTAAAACCGGGACAGGGGCAACCGGGGAGCTGTTTTTT. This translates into CASKTGTGATGELFF.

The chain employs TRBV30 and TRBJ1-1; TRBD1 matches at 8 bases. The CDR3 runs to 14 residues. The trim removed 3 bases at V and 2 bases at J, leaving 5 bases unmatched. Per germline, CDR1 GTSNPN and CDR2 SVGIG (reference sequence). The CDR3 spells CAWSWTGYNTEAFF. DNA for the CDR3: TGTGCCTGGAGCTGGACAGGGTATAACACTGAAGCTTTCTTT.

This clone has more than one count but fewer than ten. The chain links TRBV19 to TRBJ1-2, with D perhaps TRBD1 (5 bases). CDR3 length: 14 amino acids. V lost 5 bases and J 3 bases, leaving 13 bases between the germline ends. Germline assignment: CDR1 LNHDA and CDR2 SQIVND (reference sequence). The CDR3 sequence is CASSSHGHHYGYTF. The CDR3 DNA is TGTGCCAGTAGTTCCCACGGACACCACTATGGCTACACCTTC.